This T cell receptor (beta chain) was captured by sequencing in a study of blood T cell repertoires in COVID-19. Overall study: The United States, Italy and Spain were the sources of the acute and convalescent COVID-19 samples.

CDR3 size: 17 residues. Profiling relied on immunoSEQ multiplex PCR, and the TCRdb table lists in-frame clones only, not all of them. The sample carries about 230,000 clones, 88% recorded once. Those who participated ranged in age from 18 to 89 years and resided in about two dozen US areas. The study assigned cohorts using participant-reported clinical history. The sequence came from a woman in her thirties or forties with acute COVID-19. Sequencing input: PBMCs or T cells enriched from blood (not recorded which). This sequence joins TRBV21-1 and TRBJ2-7; the table assigns TRBD1, which was not confirmed against the DNA. TRBV21-1 is listed as a pseudogene. The DNA of the CDR3 is TGTGCCAGCAGAAAAAAGATCCTGGACAGGGGGCGTGTCGAGCAGTACGTC. This translates into CASRKKILDRGRVEQYV.